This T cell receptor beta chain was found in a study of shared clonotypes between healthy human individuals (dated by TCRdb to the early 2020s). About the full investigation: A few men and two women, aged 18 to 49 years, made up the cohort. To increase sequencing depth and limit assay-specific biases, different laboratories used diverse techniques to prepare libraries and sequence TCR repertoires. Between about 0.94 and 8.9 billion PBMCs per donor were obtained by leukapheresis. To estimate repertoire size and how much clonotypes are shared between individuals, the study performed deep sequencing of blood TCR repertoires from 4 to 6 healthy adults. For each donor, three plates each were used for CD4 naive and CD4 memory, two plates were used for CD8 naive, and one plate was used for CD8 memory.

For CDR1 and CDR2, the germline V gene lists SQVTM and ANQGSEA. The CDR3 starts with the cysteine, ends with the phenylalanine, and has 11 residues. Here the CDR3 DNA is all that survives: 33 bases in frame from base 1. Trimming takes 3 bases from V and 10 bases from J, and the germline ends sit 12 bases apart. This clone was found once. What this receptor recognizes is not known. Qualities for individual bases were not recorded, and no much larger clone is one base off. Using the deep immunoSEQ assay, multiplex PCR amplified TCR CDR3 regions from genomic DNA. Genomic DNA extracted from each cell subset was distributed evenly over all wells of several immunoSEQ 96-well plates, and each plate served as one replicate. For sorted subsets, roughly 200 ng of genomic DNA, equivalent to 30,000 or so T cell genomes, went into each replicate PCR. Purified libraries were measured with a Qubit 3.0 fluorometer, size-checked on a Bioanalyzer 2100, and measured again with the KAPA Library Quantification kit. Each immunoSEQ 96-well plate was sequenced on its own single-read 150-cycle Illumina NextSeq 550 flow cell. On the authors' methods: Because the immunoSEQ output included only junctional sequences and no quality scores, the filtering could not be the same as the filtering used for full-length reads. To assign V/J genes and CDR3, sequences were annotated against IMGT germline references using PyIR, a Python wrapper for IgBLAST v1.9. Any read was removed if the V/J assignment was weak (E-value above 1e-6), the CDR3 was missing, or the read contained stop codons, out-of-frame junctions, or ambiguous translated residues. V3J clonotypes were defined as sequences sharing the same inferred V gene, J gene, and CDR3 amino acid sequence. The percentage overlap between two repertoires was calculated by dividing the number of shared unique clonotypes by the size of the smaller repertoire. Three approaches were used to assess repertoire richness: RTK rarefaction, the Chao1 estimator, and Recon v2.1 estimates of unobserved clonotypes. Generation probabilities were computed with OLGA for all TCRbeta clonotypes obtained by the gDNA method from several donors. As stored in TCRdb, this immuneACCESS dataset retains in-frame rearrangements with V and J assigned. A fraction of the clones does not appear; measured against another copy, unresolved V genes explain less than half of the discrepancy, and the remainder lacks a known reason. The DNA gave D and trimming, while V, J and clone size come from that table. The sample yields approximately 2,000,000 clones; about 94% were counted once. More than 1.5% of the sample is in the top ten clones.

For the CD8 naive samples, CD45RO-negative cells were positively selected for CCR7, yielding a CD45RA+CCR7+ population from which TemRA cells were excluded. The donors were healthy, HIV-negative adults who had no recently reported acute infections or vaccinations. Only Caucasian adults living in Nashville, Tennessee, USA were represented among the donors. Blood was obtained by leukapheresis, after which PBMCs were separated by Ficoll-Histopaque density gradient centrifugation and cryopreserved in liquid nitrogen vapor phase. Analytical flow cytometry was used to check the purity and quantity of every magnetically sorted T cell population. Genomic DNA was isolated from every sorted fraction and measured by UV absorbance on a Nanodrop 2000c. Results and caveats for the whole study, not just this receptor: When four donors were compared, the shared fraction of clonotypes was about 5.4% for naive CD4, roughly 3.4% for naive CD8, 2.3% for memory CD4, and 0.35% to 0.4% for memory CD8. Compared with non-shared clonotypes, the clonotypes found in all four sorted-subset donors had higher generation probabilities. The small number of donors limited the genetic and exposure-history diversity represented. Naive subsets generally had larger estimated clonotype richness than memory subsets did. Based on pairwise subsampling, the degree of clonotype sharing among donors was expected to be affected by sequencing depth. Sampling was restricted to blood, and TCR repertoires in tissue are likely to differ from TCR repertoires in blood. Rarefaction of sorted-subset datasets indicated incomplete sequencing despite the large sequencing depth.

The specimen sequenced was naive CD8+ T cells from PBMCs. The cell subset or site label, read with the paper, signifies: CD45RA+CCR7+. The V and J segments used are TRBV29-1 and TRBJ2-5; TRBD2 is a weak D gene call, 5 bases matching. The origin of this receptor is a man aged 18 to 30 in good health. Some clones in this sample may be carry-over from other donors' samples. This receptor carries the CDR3 CSVEERVGQYF. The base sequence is TGCAGCGTTGAGGAGAGGGTCGGCCAGTACTTC. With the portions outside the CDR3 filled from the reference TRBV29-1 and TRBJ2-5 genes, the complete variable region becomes SAVISQKPSRDICQRGTSLTIQCQVDSQVTMMFWYRQQPGQSLTLIATANQGSEATYESGFVIDKFPISRPNLTFSTLTVSNMSPEDSSIYLCSVEERVGQYFGPGTRLLVL.